This T cell receptor (beta chain) was profiled in a study of patients and donors after allogeneic stem cell transplantation. This clonotype was seen more than once but under ten times. Germline-derived CDR1 and CDR2 are LGHDT and YNNKEL (reference sequence). The CDR3 is 15 residues long. V gave up 5 bases and J gave up 0 bases; unmatched junction bases: 4. One entry per CDR3 protein, called by TCRdb with MiXCR from the RT-PCR reads. The repertoire holds 800,000 to 1,000,000 distinct CDR3 sequences, about 20% seen once, with about 6% in the top ten. Sequenced: blood, either unsorted or a sorted T cell fraction (not recorded which). This receptor was obtained from a human donor who was either an allogeneic HSCT recipient or a stem cell or donor lymphocyte infusion donor (not recorded which). It is not recorded whose cells these are; they may come from a transplant donor. V and J are TRBV3-1 and TRBJ1-5; 7 bases agree with TRBD1. CDR3 nucleotides: TGTGCCAGCAGCTCGGGACAGCTTAGCAATCAGCCCCAGCATTTT. Translation gives CASSSGQLSNQPQHF.